This T cell receptor beta chain derives from a study of STAT5B mutations in CD4+ large granular lymphocyte leukemia. Study-wide results and limits: Without putative leukemic clones, patient CD4-sorted repertoires remained more clonal than healthy CD4+ repertoires. About a quarter of private leukemic clonotypes occurred rarely in other patients' non-leukemic repertoires. 8/27 top patient clones versus 2/35 control clones were TRBV06-family.

The germline V gene encodes CDR1 MDHEN and CDR2 SYDVKM. Germline trimming cut 5 bases from V and 4 bases from J; bases unmatched to any gene: 11. This CDR3 has 16 amino acids. Libraries were prepared by immunoSEQ multiplex PCR; TCRdb keeps only in-frame clonotypes and omits some of them. The sample has about 32,000 clones, less than 75% seen once. Concerning this clone: Its antigen is not known.

The TCR was taken from a human donor in good health. The chain has TRBV28 and TRBJ2-3; 8 bases match TRBD1. The sequenced sample was CD4+ T cells from blood buffy coats. CDR3 in amino acids: CASSLVTGTGPDTQYF. CDR3 DNA sequence: TGTGCCAGCAGTCTTGTAACAGGGACAGGTCCAGATACGCAGTATTTT.